This T cell receptor beta chain stems from a study of spatial heterogeneity in lung cancer. Study details: Samples were obtained from about 75 donors, all untreated early-stage non-small cell lung cancer patients. Regarding the study as a whole: Ubiquitous expanded tumor TCRs were seen in blood more at resection than at follow-up.

On this clonotype: What it recognizes is unknown. A library made for alpha chains picked up this beta chain off target, so its size means little.

A unique molecular identifier was carried by every single TCR cDNA molecule. From the 5' RACE reads, TCRdb called clonotypes with MiXCR, one entry per CDR3 protein. The sample includes 2,600 or so distinct CDR3 sequences, 25% to 30% seen only once; the top ten take about 27%. CDR3 size: 18 residues. V dropped 2 bases and J dropped 0 bases, with 14 bases sitting between them. CDR1 is SGHTA, CDR2 FQGNSA, per germline. Time point given: blood at routine non-recurrence follow-up after resection. Sequencing was performed on whole RNA extracted from tumor and nontumor lung tissue, or from frozen PBMC, and the material was left unsorted.

The chain is built from TRBV7-2 and TRBJ2-6; D is perhaps TRBD1 (5 bases). Sequencing used PBMCs, obtained at follow-up. The clonotype originates from a male donor with early-stage non-small cell lung cancer. The DNA for the CDR3 is TGTGCCAGCAGCTTATCGCCCGTGGGGCCCTCTGGGGCCAACGTCCTGACTTTC. Translated: CASSLSPVGPSGANVLTF.